Listed here are 30 T cell receptor beta chains from one sample, sequenced in a study of tumor-infiltrating lymphocytes in primary liver carcinoma. They got blood RNA out of unsorted whole blood and also pulled out germline DNA. TCR beta cDNA was made from around 460 ng total RNA with a constant-region primer. Generation of the TCR beta libraries relied on three nested multiplex PCR rounds using slightly modified ARM-PCR. Rounds one and two of PCR, each of 10 cycles, were primed with TRBV1-TRBV30 forward primers and a C-beta reverse primer. One entry per CDR3 protein results from TCRdb running MiXCR on the multiplex PCR reads. The data show about 350,000 distinct CDR3 sequences, roughly two thirds seen once. Sequenced: peripheral blood. The receptor set was obtained from a man aged 40-49 years with primary liver carcinoma and hepatitis B virus infection.

Concerning this clonotype: A much more abundant neighbour one base away suggests this may be a read error. The CDR3 region has the DNA TGTGCCAACACAAAGGGGACTAGCTCTGGCGAGCAGTACTTC. It yields the protein CANTKGTSSGEQYF. The chain combines TRBV6-1 with TRBJ2-7, with 9 bases identical to TRBD2. In germline, CDR1 is MNHNS, CDR2 SASEGT. This CDR3 region has 14 residues. The junction had 13 bases not matched to a gene; V was cut back by 10 bases and J by 6 bases.

This chain uses TRBV13 with TRBJ2-5; D may be TRBD1 (5 bases). Per the germline V gene, CDR1 is PRHDT and CDR2 is FYEKMQ (reference sequence). The CDR3 totals 18 residues. V was shortened by 2 bases and J by 3 bases, with 22 bases between the two germline ends. CDR3 bases: TGTGCCAGCAGCTTATTTGCGGTCAGGGCATTGGTAAAAGAGACCCAGTACTTC. This gives the protein CASSLFAVRALVKETQYF.

J is TRBJ2-3 and V is TRBV11-2; D unclear. Matching the DNA end better, TRBJ1-5 makes the J call doubtful. Germline V gene sequence: CDR1 SGHAT, CDR2 FQNNGV. This CDR3 region has 16 residues. This chain's CDR3 is CASSLTGEALTDMQHF. The CDR3 bases are TGTGCCAGCAGCTTGACTGGCGAAGCCCTCACAGATATGCAGCATTTT.

For this clonotype: A junction end diverges from the germline sequence, so it may reflect a read error. The chain uses TRBV5-6 and TRBJ2-6; TRBD2 matches at 8 bases. CDR1 SGHDT and CDR2 YYEEEE come from the germline V gene. This CDR3 comprises 17 residues. The CDR3 sequence: CASRAGTSPPGANILTF. For the CDR3, the DNA is TGTGCCAGCAGGGCCGGGACTAGTCCCCCTGGGGCCAACATCCTGACTTTC.

Comment on this clonotype: Lacking the conserved final phenylalanine or tryptophan, this CDR3 likely reflects a read error. This chain joins TRBV29-1 and TRBJ2-1; D is perhaps TRBD1 (6 bases). Germline loops: CDR1 SQVTM, CDR2 ANQGSEA. The CDR3 consists of 13 residues. This CDR3 is CIVNRDSYNEQFI. The CDR3 nucleotides read TGCATCGTTAACAGGGACTCCTACAATGAGCAGTTCATC.

Ten or more counts support this clonotype. The rearrangement uses TRBV11-2 and TRBJ2-2; unclear D gene. Per the germline V gene, CDR1 is SGHAT and CDR2 is FQNNGV. Trimming shortened V by 1 base and J by 2 bases, and 8 bases separated the two germline ends. The CDR3 sequence is 15 residues long. The CDR3 DNA follows: TGTGCCAGCAGCTTAGTTTCCTCCAACACCGGGGAGCTGTTTTTT. This encodes CASSLVSSNTGELFF.

On this clonotype itself: A read error is possible here, since a much larger clone lies one base away. The chain recombines TRBV4-2 with TRBJ2-1, with D uncertain. The CDR3 contains 12 residues. Germline V gene sequence: CDR1 LGHNA, CDR2 YNFKEQ. V lost 1 base, J lost 11 bases, and 9 bases lay in between. CDR3 region: CASSQAWDQQFF. The CDR3 DNA is TGTGCCAGCAGCCAAGCCTGGGATCAGCAGTTCTTC.

This clonotype was detected only a few times. A single base separates this from a much larger clone, so it may be a read error. This sequence joins TRBV11-2 and TRBJ1-1; D possibly corresponds to TRBD1 (6 bases). CDR3 length: 17 amino acids. Looked up from germline, CDR1 is SGHAT and CDR2 is FQNNGV. The CDR3 DNA sequence: TGTGTCAGCAGCCCGACCTCGGGGGCGCTCGCCCCGCCCCCAGCTTTCTTT. Protein sequence: CVSSPTSGALAPPPAFF.

The chain couples TRBV5-1 to TRBJ2-5; D unresolved. From germline, CDR1 is SGHRS and CDR2 YFSETQ. CDR3 length: 15 amino acids. The V end was cut by 3 bases, the J end by 3 bases, with 15 bases between. CDR3 residues: CASSSNVGIEETQYF. The CDR3 DNA sequence: TGCGCCAGCAGCTCAAACGTGGGTATAGAAGAGACCCAGTACTTC. The variable domain in full, with the rest retrieved from reference TRBV5-1 and TRBJ2-5, is KAGVTQTPRYLIKTRGQQVTLSCSPISGHRSVSWYQQTPGQGLQFLFEYFSETQRNKGNFPGRFSGRQFSNSRSEMNVSTLELGDSALYLCASSSNVGIEETQYFGPGTRLLVL.

The CDR3: CASGPLMGQVVPNTEAFF. The CDR3 DNA sequence: TGCGCCAGCGGCCCCCTAATGGGACAGGTGGTTCCGAACACTGAAGCTTTCTTT. This sequence joins TRBV4-1 and TRBJ1-1; 8 positions match TRBD1. CDR3 length equals 18 residues. Germline V gene data show CDR1 as MGHRA and CDR2 as YSYEKL. V was pared by 8 bases and J by 1 base, with 18 bases of the junction left unmatched.

Comments on this clonotype: A read error may account for a junction end that differs from germline. This chain connects TRBV14 to TRBJ2-7; possibly TRBD1 for D (5 bases). Germline assignment: CDR1 SGHDN and CDR2 FVKESK. The CDR3 has 15 amino acids. Written as DNA, the CDR3 is TGTGCCAACAGCCAAGAGTTGGGCAGGGTCTACGAGCAATACTTC. Translating it yields CANSQELGRVYEQYF.

Points on this clonotype: This may be a read error, as it is one base from a much larger clone. The chain is built from TRBV6-2 or TRBV6-3 and TRBJ1-4; no firm D call. From germline, CDR1 is MNHEY and CDR2 SVGEGT. This CDR3 is 17 amino acids long. The CDR3 DNA reads TGTGTCAGCAGTTACTCCGACCCCGGGGCAACTAATGAAAAACTGTTTTTT. This translates into CVSSYSDPGATNEKLFF.

The V call is TRBV6-5, the J call TRBJ2-7; possibly TRBD1 for D (6 bases). The CDR3 is 14 residues long. Trimming stripped 1 base from V and 5 bases from J, with 12 bases between. The germline V gene has CDR1 MNHEY and CDR2 SVGAGI. CDR3 in amino acids: CASSYCRGSHEQYF. In DNA, the CDR3 is TGTGCCAGCAGTTACTGCAGGGGTTCCCACGAGCAGTACTTC.

Worth noting for this clonotype: Germline and junction disagree at one end, which may indicate a read error. J is TRBJ2-5 and V is TRBV11-2, with D perhaps given as TRBD1 or TRBD2 (5 bases each). The CDR3 is 14 residues long. Germline-derived CDR1 and CDR2 are SGHAT and FQNNGV. Written as DNA, the CDR3 is TGTGCCATCAGCGTAGGGACCGCACGAGAGACCCAGTACTTC. Translated, it gives CAISVGTARETQYF.

Turning to this clonotype: Relative to the germline gene, one junction end is altered; a read error may explain this. The chain joins TRBV5-4 to TRBJ2-7, with 9 positions matching TRBD2. Per the germline V gene, CDR1 is SGHNT and CDR2 is YYREEE (reference sequence). The CDR3 totals 14 residues. In DNA form, the CDR3 reads TGTCCCAGCAGCTTGTCTAGCGGGGACTACGAGCAGTACTTC. Translation: CPSSLSSGDYEQYF.

The chain has TRBV7-9 and TRBJ2-3; TRBD1 agrees at 7 bases. With the DNA end fitting TRBJ1-5 better, the J assignment may be wrong. CDR1 is SEHNR, CDR2 FQNEAQ, per germline (reference sequence). This CDR3 comprises 15 residues. This chain's CDR3 is CASSSVTGFTDTQHF. In DNA, the CDR3 is TGTGCCAGCAGTTCCGTGACAGGGTTCACAGATACGCAGCATTTT.

This clonotype showed up many times. V and J are TRBV11-2 and TRBJ2-1, with D tentatively TRBD1 or TRBD2 (5 bases each). The germline V gene has CDR1 SGHAT and CDR2 FQNNGV. Trimming took off 0 bases at V and 0 bases at J, with 9 bases between the two ends. This CDR3 comprises 16 residues. The CDR3 protein is CASSLDWGSSYNEQFF. The CDR3 nucleotides read TGTGCCAGCAGCTTAGATTGGGGGAGCTCCTACAATGAGCAGTTCTTC.

Remarks on this clonotype: One base away lies a much larger clone, so this may be a sequencing read error. The chain joins TRBV10-3 to TRBJ2-1; no firm D call. This CDR3 is built from 13 residues. Germline-derived CDR1 and CDR2 are ENHRY and SYGVKD. V gave up 11 bases and J gave up 7 bases, with 18 bases separating them. CDR3: CAAGRGTENEQFF. CDR3 nucleotide sequence: TGTGCCGCCGGCCGAGGCACCGAGAATGAGCAGTTCTTC.

A word on this clonotype: A single base separates this from a much larger clone, so it may be a read error. The chain couples TRBV6-2 or TRBV6-3 to TRBJ2-5; TRBD2 aligns across 9 bases. The CDR3 is 17 residues long. The V segment lost 6 bases and the J segment 2 bases; nucleotides outside the gene matches: 13. In germline, CDR1 is MNHEY, CDR2 SVGEGT. As DNA, the CDR3 is TGTGCCAGCAGCTATAACCCGCGGGGGGGCGAGCAAGAGACCCAGTACTTC. This encodes CASSYNPRGGEQETQYF.

This chain links TRBV10-3 with TRBJ2-7; 8 positions agree with TRBD2. Germline CDR1 reads ENHRY; CDR2 reads SYGVKD. The CDR3 sequence is 11 residues long. Trimming at V came to 10 bases and at J to 9 bases, leaving 8 bases not matched to a gene. CDR3 residues: CARLASGVQYF. CDR3 DNA sequence: TGTGCCAGACTAGCGTCGGGCGTGCAGTACTTC.

Concerning this clonotype: This clone may be a read error of a much larger clone one base away. The chain uses TRBV6-5 and TRBJ1-2; D is perhaps TRBD1 (6 bases). Germline V gene lookup returns CDR1 MNHEY and CDR2 SVGAGI. There are 13 residues in the CDR3. Trimming took 6 bases from V and 8 from J, leaving 16 bases between them. This CDR3 is CASSSYRVGGYTF. The CDR3 coding sequence is TGTGCCAGCAGCTCGTACAGGGTCGGAGGCTACACCTTC.

This clonotype turned up a few times. The rearrangement joins TRBV30 to TRBJ1-2, with a tentative D call TRBD1 (5 bases). This CDR3 is built from 13 residues. The V end lost 5 bases, the J end lost 4 bases, and 14 bases lay between the germline ends. Germline-derived CDR1 and CDR2 are GTSNPN and SVGIG (reference sequence). The CDR3 region is CAWDTGASYGYTF. CDR3 sequence (DNA): TGTGCCTGGGATACCGGGGCCTCCTATGGCTACACCTTC.

The chain is built from TRBV11-2 and TRBJ2-5; 7 nucleotides match TRBD2. The CDR3 has 15 residues. Trimming at V came to 3 bases and at J to 0 bases, leaving 4 bases not matched to a gene. Germline CDR1 reads SGHAT; CDR2 reads FQNNGV. The CDR3 bases are TGTGCCAGCAGCTTGGCGGGAGAGTACCAAGAGACCCAGTACTTC. Encoded protein: CASSLAGEYQETQYF.

On this clonotype itself: The junction departs from the called germline gene at one end, perhaps through a read error. The V and J genes are TRBV6-5 and TRBJ1-2, with D possibly being TRBD1 (5 bases). The CDR3 runs to 14 residues. CDR1 is MNHEY, CDR2 SVGAGI, per germline. CDR3 residues: CASSSRRATGGYTF. The CDR3 region has the DNA TGTGCCAGTAGTTCCCGCAGGGCAACGGGTGGCTACACCTTC.

Concerning this clonotype itself: This may stem from a read error, because a much larger clone lies one nucleotide away. The chain links TRBV6-1 to TRBJ2-5; D not resolved. Germline-derived CDR1 and CDR2 are MNHNS and SASEGT. Trimming cost V 6 bases and J 11 bases, with 10 bases left between them. This CDR3 contains 10 residues. CDR3 nucleotides: TGTGCCAGCAGCCGGAATGAGCAGTACTTC. It specifies CASSRNEQYF.

This clonotype was detected only a few times. The CDR3 end shows no conserved phenylalanine or tryptophan, and so a read error is likely. The rearrangement joins TRBV6-5 to TRBJ2-1; the match to TRBD2 covers 8 bases. The V gene's germline CDR1 is MNHEY and CDR2 SVGAGI. Unmatched junction bases numbered 14, after V lost 5 bases and J lost 8 bases. The CDR3 covers 16 residues. CDR3 in DNA: TGTGCCAGCAGTCTTTTTAGCGGGACCCCTCGGGATGAGCAGTTCCTT. Translating gives CASSLFSGTPRDEQFL.

A remark on this clonotype: Sequence at one end of the junction differs from germline and may be a read error. The V gene is TRBV11-2, the J gene TRBJ1-5; D is undetermined. The CDR3 loop spans 13 amino acids. Per the germline V gene, CDR1 is SGHAT and CDR2 is FQNNGV. CDR3 coding DNA: TGCGCCAGTACAGTGAATGGCAATCAGCCCCAACATTTT. This translates into CASTVNGNQPQHF.

As concerns this clonotype: The CDR3 ends on some other residue instead of the conserved phenylalanine or tryptophan, so this is likely a read error. Because the CDR3's place on the DNA is in doubt, the DNA is left out and the CDR3 is given as listed by TCRdb. This chain uses TRBV11-2 with TRBJ2-7; the DNA was not used to check the table's D call, TRBD2. Germline assignment: CDR1 SGHAT and CDR2 FQNNGV. The CDR3 length is 13 residues, termini included. CDR3 protein: CASSPQLAVGLKA.

Comments on this clonotype: One end of the junction fails to match germline, which may point to a read error. V gene TRBV11-2 combines with J gene TRBJ2-7; D not certain. This CDR3 has 12 residues. The germline gives CDR1 SGHAT, CDR2 FQNNGV. This chain's CDR3 is CASSRHGYEQYF. The DNA of the CDR3 is TGTGCAAGCAGCAGACATGGCTACGAGCAGTACTTC. The variable domain in full, with the rest retrieved from reference TRBV11-2 and TRBJ2-7, is EAGVAQSPRYKIIEKRQSVAFWCNPISGHATLYWYQQILGQGPKLLIQFQNNGVVDDSQLPKDRFSAERLKGVDSTLKIQPAKLEDSAVYLCASSRHGYEQYFGPGTRLTVT.

This chain uses TRBV11-1 with TRBJ2-5; D perhaps matches TRBD2 (5 bases). Germline CDR1 is SGHAT and CDR2 is FQDESV (reference sequence). This CDR3 contains 14 residues. The V gene lost 8 bases and the J gene lost 4 bases, with 17 bases spanning the gap. The CDR3 is CASGVAGGGETQYF. The DNA for the CDR3 is TGTGCCAGCGGCGTAGCCGGAGGAGGAGAGACCCAGTACTTC. The full variable domain, its missing parts supplied by reference TRBV11-1 and TRBJ2-5, is EAEVAQSPRYKITEKSQAVAFWCDPISGHATLYWYRQILGQGPELLVQFQDESVVDDSQLPKDRFSAERLKGVDSTLKIQPAELGDSAMYLCASGVAGGGETQYFGPGTRLLVL.